This T cell receptor (beta chain) was sequenced in a study of PD-L1 blockade in urothelial cancer. Assay used: immunoSEQ multiplex PCR; TCRdb lists only in-frame clones, some missing. The repertoire holds about 84,000 clones, with over 90% as singletons. The V segment lost 5 bases and the J segment 7 bases; nucleotides outside the gene matches: 8. CDR1 and CDR2 from the germline V gene are MNHNY and SVGAGI (reference sequence). The CDR3 is 15 amino acids. The chain combines TRBV6-6 with TRBJ2-1; 10 bases fit TRBD1. The TCR comes from a man in his 60s with urothelial cancer. This material consisted of PBMCs, taken around atezolizumab (anti-PD-L1) treatment. CDR3 sequence (DNA): TGTGCCAGCAGTCAACCGGGACAGGGGCTGAATGAGCAGTTCTTC. Translating it yields CASSQPGQGLNEQFF.